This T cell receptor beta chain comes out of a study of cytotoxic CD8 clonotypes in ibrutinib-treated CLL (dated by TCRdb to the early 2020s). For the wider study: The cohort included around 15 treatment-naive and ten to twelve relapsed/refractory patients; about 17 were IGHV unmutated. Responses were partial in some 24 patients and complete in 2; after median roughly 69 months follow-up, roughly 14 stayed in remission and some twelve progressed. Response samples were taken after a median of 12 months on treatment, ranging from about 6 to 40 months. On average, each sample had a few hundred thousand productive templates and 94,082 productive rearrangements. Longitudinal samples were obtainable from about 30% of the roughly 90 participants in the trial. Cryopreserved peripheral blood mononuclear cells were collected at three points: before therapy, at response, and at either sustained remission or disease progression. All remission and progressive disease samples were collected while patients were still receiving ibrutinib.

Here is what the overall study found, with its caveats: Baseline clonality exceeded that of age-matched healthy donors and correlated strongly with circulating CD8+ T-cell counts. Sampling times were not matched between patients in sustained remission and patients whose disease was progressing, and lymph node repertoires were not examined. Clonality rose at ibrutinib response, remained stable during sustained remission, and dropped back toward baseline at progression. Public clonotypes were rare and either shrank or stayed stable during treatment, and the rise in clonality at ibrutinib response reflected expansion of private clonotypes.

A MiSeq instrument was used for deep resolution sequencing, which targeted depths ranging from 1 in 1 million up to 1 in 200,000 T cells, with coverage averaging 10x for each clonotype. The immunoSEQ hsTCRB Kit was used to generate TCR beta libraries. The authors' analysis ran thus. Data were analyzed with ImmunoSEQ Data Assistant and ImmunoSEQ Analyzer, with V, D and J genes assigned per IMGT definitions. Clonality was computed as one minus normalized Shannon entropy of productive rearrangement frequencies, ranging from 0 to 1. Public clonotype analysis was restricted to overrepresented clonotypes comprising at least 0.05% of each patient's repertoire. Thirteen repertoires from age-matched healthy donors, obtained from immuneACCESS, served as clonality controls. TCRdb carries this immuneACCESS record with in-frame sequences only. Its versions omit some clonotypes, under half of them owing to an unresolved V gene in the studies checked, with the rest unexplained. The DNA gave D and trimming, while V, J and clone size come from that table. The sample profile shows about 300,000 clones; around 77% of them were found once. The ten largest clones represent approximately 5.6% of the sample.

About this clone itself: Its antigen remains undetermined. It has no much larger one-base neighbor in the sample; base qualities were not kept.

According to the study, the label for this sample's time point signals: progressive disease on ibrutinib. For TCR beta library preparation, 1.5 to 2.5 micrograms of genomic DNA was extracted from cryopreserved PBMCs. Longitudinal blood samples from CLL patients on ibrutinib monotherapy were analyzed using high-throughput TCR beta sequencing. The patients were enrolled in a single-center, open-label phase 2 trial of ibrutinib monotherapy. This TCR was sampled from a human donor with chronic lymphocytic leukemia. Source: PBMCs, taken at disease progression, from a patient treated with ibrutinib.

The CDR3 protein: CASSLLEKLFF. Here is the DNA: TGTGCCAGCAGCTTACTCGAAAAACTGTTTTTT. The rearrangement joined TRBV7-9 to TRBJ1-4, with the D gene not clear enough to name. The junction shows trimming of 2 bases on V and 8 bases on J, plus 3 bases between the germline ends. The CDR3 starts with the cysteine, ends with the phenylalanine, and has 11 residues. Just CDR3 DNA is preserved here, 33 bases in frame from base 1. CDR1 and CDR2, per the germline V gene (reference sequence), are SEHNR and FQNEAQ.